This T cell receptor (beta chain) derives from a study of shared clonotypes between healthy human individuals. The study's findings and limits: Only blood samples were collected, and tissue repertoires likely differ.

The CDR3 is 15 amino acids. The V gene's germline CDR1 is MNHEY and CDR2 SMNVEV (reference sequence). V was trimmed by 5 bases and J by 1 base, leaving 14 bases between them. A note on this clone: Its antigen is unknown.

Over several immunoSEQ plates, each subset's genomic DNA was distributed in even portions. Produced via immunoSEQ multiplex PCR; TCRdb's table is partial and in-frame only. The sample carries some 490,000 clones, around 73% recorded once. The chain has TRBV27 and TRBJ1-1; D call uncertain. The sequenced sample was PBMCs. The clonotype was recovered from a woman aged 40-49 years in good health. Some clones in this sample may be carry-over from other donors' samples. CDR3 sequence (DNA): TGTGCCAGCAGTCCGTACCGGACGGGGAACACTGAAGCTTTCTTT. Protein: CASSPYRTGNTEAFF.